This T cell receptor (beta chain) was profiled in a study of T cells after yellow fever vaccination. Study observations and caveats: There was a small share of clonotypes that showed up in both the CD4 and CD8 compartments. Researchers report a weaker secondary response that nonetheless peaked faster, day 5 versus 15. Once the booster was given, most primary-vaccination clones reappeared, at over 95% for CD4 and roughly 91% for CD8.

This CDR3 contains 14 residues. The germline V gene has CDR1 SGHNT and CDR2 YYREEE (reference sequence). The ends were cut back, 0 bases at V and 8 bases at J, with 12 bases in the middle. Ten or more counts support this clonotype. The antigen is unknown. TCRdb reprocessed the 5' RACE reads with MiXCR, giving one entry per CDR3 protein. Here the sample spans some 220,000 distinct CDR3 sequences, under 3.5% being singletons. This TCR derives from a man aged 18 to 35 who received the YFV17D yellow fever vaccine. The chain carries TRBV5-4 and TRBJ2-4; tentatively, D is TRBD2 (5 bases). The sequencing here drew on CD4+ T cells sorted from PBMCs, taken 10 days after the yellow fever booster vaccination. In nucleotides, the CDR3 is TGTGCCAGCAGCTTGGCCGGGGTTTTGGACATTCAGTACTTC. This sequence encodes CASSLAGVLDIQYF.